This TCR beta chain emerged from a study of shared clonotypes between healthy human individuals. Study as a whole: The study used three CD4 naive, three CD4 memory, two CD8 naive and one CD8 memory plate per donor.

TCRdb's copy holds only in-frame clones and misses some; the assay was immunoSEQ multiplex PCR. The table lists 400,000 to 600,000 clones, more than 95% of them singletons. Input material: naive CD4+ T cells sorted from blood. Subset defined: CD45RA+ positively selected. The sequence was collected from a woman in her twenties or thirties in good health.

DNA for the CDR3: TGTGCCACCAGCAGAGATGGACAGGCGCCGTGGGAGACCCAGTACTTC. Residues: CATSRDGQAPWETQYF. The chain combines TRBV15 with TRBJ2-5; 7 bases map to TRBD1. CDR3 length: 16 amino acids. V lost 0 bases, J lost 5 bases, and 9 bases stayed unmatched. The germline gives CDR1 LNHNV, CDR2 YYDKDF (reference sequence).